This entry is about one TCR beta chain. Its antigen remains unidentified. Base qualities are missing; no much larger clone stands one base away. The data are from a study of OX40 agonist ivuxolimab in advanced cancers. General notes on the study: The costimulatory receptor OX40 (CD134) was targeted by ivuxolimab, a fully human IgG2 agonistic monoclonal antibody. Intravenous ivuxolimab was administered to patients every 2 weeks at six dose levels: 0.01, 0.1, 0.3, 1.5, 3 and 10 mg/kg. Among the roughly 50 dose-escalation patients, 19 had hepatocellular carcinoma, around 15 melanoma, 9 renal cell carcinoma and 9 head and neck cancer. In the dose-escalation cohort, approximately 80% of patients were male, and the mean age was roughly 56 years with a range of about 20 to 80. Prior anti-PD-1, anti-PD-L1 or anti-CTLA-4 therapy was permitted, and approximately 39% of dose-escalation patients had received checkpoint inhibitors. Three dose-escalation patients achieved partial responses, one with hepatocellular carcinoma and two with cutaneous melanoma. Peripheral TCRbeta sequencing aimed to test whether ivuxolimab altered TCR sequence diversity and caused clonal T-cell expansion. The paper describes the monotherapy dose-escalation part (N of about 54 patients) of the phase I trial of ivuxolimab. Overall study outcomes, separate from this receptor: At doses from 0.1 to 3.0 mg/kg, clonal expansion was seen in both CD4+ and CD8+ blood T cells between baseline and week 6. After ivuxolimab, expanded clones were on average more numerous among CD8+ T cells than among CD4+ T cells. Low levels of normalized T-cell clonal expansion were also seen in some patients who did not respond. In the 0.1-3.0 mg/kg groups, partial responders had among the lowest normalized peripheral clonal expansion, particularly in CD8+ T cells. The antigen specificity of the clonally expanded peripheral T cells was not determined.

The trial excluded patients who had a history of autoimmune disease or who were on systemic immunosuppression. Peripheral blood for TCR sequencing was collected from all dose cohorts at baseline, on cycle 4 day 1, and on cycle 7 day 1. The samples were taken from a phase I, first-in-human, multicenter, open-label dose-escalation trial of ivuxolimab. Adults with locally advanced or metastatic melanoma, renal cell carcinoma, hepatocellular carcinoma or head and neck squamous cell carcinoma were enrolled in the trial. Before TCR sequencing, CD4+ T cells and CD8+ T cells from peripheral blood were sorted into separate populations. Genomic DNA was isolated from the sorted cells so that the TCRbeta CDR3 region could be sequenced. TCRbeta CDR3 regions were sequenced using the immunoSEQ Assay. The source is immuneACCESS, and TCRdb retained only in-frame sequences with V and J called. Part of the clones is not carried over; for the studies checked, unresolved V genes explain less than half of this, and the remainder is unexplained. The sample table holds tens of thousands of clones, of which around 86% were seen once. The ten largest account for 0.6% to 0.8% of the sample.

Here V drops 5 bases and J drops 3 bases, and the junction holds 4 bases not matched to any gene. There are 14 amino acids in the CDR3, from cysteine to phenylalanine inclusive. Left in the record is the CDR3 DNA by itself, 42 bases read in frame from the first base. From a lookup of the germline V gene, CDR1 and CDR2 are SGHAT and FQNNGV. This chain joins TRBV11-2 to TRBJ2-3, with 8 middle bases fitting TRBD2. Sequencing used CD4+ or CD8+ T cells sorted from blood, obtained in a trial of the OX40 agonist ivuxolimab. This sequence was found in an adult with an advanced solid tumor such as melanoma, head and neck, liver or kidney cancer. The CDR3 reads CASSRGGWTDTQYF. The DNA sequence reads TGTGCCAGCAGCCGGGGGGGGTGGACAGATACGCAGTATTTT.